The clone carrying this TCR beta chain was detected many times. The antigen remains undetermined. This sample was taken from a study of molecular identifiers for immune sequencing clone quantification. Study outcomes and limitations: Reportedly, one cell's Jurkat TCR RNA was detected within 1,200,000 naive CD8 cells. Barcode-sharing identical TCR molecules could underestimate highly expanded clone sizes.

One entry per CDR3 protein results from TCRdb running MiXCR on the PCR reads. The sample holds about half a million distinct CDR3 sequences, about 26% seen once. V shed 5 bases and J shed 1 base, with 13 bases lying between them. Germline values: CDR1 SGHVS, CDR2 FNYEAQ. CDR3 length equals 15 residues. This chain joins TRBV7-6 and TRBJ2-3; D gene unclear. This sequence originates from a human donor in good health. Some libraries in this study had Jurkat cell RNA spiked in. Material: naive CD8+ T cells from blood, with Jurkat cell RNA spiked in. Described subset: FACS-sorted CD8+CD4-CCR7+CD45RA+ naive T cells. CDR3 sequence (DNA): TGTGCCAGCAGCCCGTTAAATTGGGGCACAGATACGCAGTATTTT. This encodes CASSPLNWGTDTQYF. Filled out from reference TRBV7-6 and TRBJ2-3, the complete variable domain reads GAGVSQSPRYKVTKRGQDVALRCDPISGHVSLYWYRQALGQGPEFLTYFNYEAQQDKSGLPNDRFSAERPEGSISTLTIQRTEQRDSAMYRCASSPLNWGTDTQYFGPGTRLTVL.